A selection of T cell receptor beta chains follows, all from one sample in a study of blood T cells in healthy people across ages. One entry per CDR3 protein, called by TCRdb with MiXCR from the 5' RACE reads. Altogether 450,000 to 600,000 distinct CDR3 sequences are present, about 27% being singletons, with the ten largest covering approximately 3.6%. The same data also contributed to another study, on T cells of mothers and their children.

The sequenced sample was blood. These receptor sequences come from a boy aged 2 to 10 in good health. The CDR3 runs from the conserved cysteine through the conserved F or W. Each record gives: J gene, D gene, V gene, clone size, CDR3 DNA, CDR3 protein. The D gene is left open where the match is weak. Size is omitted from some rows. Given values are once, few, many or a class for expanded clones.

J gene: TRBJ1-1
D gene: -
V gene: TRBV29-1
clone size: -
CDR3 DNA: TGCAGCGTTGAGGAGAGTGAAGCTTTCTTT
CDR3 protein: CSVEESEAFF

J gene: TRBJ1-2
D gene: -
V gene: TRBV7-2
clone size: -
CDR3 DNA: TGTGCCAGCAGCACACTTGGTTATGGCTACACCTTC
CDR3 protein: CASSTLGYGYTF

J gene: TRBJ2-5
D gene: TRBD2
V gene: TRBV25-1
clone size: -
CDR3 DNA: TGTGCCAGCAGTGATGGACTAGCGGGAGGGGCAGAGACCCAGTACTTC
CDR3 protein: CASSDGLAGGAETQYF

J gene: TRBJ1-4
D gene: -
V gene: TRBV6-5
clone size: -
CDR3 DNA: TGTGCCAGCAGTTACTCGACCCCTTCCGGGACACATGAAAAACTGTTTTTT
CDR3 protein: CASSYSTPSGTHEKLFF

J gene: TRBJ1-5
D gene: -
V gene: TRBV10-3
clone size: -
CDR3 DNA: TGTGCCATCAGTGACTACAGACCCAATCAGCCCCAGCATTTT
CDR3 protein: CAISDYRPNQPQHF

J gene: TRBJ2-3
D gene: TRBD1
V gene: TRBV14
clone size: -
CDR3 DNA: TGTGCCAGCAGCCCAGGAGAGACAGGGTGGGGAGATACGCAGTATTTT
CDR3 protein: CASSPGETGWGDTQYF

J gene: TRBJ2-1
D gene: TRBD2
V gene: TRBV10-2
clone size: -
CDR3 DNA: TGCGCCAGCAGTGAGCATATGGGGGGGACCAATGAGCAGTTCTTC
CDR3 protein: CASSEHMGGTNEQFF

J gene: TRBJ2-3
D gene: -
V gene: TRBV7-2
clone size: -
CDR3 DNA: TGTGCCAGCAGCACCAATGCAGATACGCAGTATTTT
CDR3 protein: CASSTNADTQYF

J gene: TRBJ1-1
D gene: TRBD1
V gene: TRBV11-3
clone size: few
CDR3 DNA: TGTGCCAGCAGCTTAGAGGCAGGGGGGAACACTGAAGCTTTCTTT
CDR3 protein: CASSLEAGGNTEAFF

J gene: TRBJ2-6
D gene: TRBD2
V gene: TRBV19
clone size: -
CDR3 DNA: TGTGCCAGTACCGGGACTAGCGCTGGGGCCAACGTCCTGACTTTC
CDR3 protein: CASTGTSAGANVLTF

J gene: TRBJ2-3
D gene: -
V gene: TRBV7-9
clone size: few
CDR3 DNA: TGTGCCAGCAGCTTAATCGCGGATACGCAGTATTTT
CDR3 protein: CASSLIADTQYF

J gene: TRBJ2-3
D gene: -
V gene: TRBV5-1
clone size: few
CDR3 DNA: TGCGCCACAGGGCAGGGCCCGGCCCCCACAGATACGCAGTATTTT
CDR3 protein: CATGQGPAPTDTQYF

J gene: TRBJ2-7
D gene: -
V gene: TRBV18
clone size: few
CDR3 DNA: TGTGCCAGCTCCCAGCCAGGGGTTGCCTACGAGCAGTACTTC
CDR3 protein: CASSQPGVAYEQYF

J gene: TRBJ2-4
D gene: TRBD2
V gene: TRBV29-1
clone size: -
CDR3 DNA: TGCAGCGTTGGGGATGCGGGGAGGGGTAAAAACATTCAGTACTTC
CDR3 protein: CSVGDAGRGKNIQYF

J gene: TRBJ1-1
D gene: TRBD1
V gene: TRBV12-5
clone size: few
CDR3 DNA: TGTGCTAGTGGTTTGGCGACAGGGGACTCGACTGAAGCTTTCTTT
CDR3 protein: CASGLATGDSTEAFF